This record concerns one T cell receptor beta chain sequence. It has no known antigen specificity. No much larger clonotype is one base removed from it; base qualities were not supplied. This specimen comes from a study of CD8 T cells in ankylosing spondylitis (dated by TCRdb to 2016 to 2017). Describing the broader study: The study profiled T cell receptor beta repertoires in healthy donors and ankylosing spondylitis patients to find disease-linked TCR variants. Peripheral blood was sampled, and synovial fluid was additionally collected from ankylosing spondylitis patients. The whole study cohort included 108 healthy donors and about two dozen ankylosing spondylitis patients. Results and caveats for the whole study, not just this receptor: The disease-linked clones had a CD8+ phenotype and were found at relatively low frequencies in peripheral blood. Some motif variants had previously been reported in the synovial fluid and blood of reactive arthritis patients, which suggests shared mechanisms of disease initiation. Significant enrichment of the disease-linked clones was reported in matched synovial fluid samples from ankylosing spondylitis patients. A TCR beta motif made up of several highly homologous amino acid variants appeared to be characteristic of blood from ankylosing spondylitis patients.

Reads for this sample came from an Illumina MiSeq. Quantitative 5'-RACE with molecular barcodes was used to prepare TCR beta libraries. The original pipeline was this. To identify disease-linked TCR variants, a new computational method was used, one built on a probabilistic model of VDJ rearrangement. Through fastp at Q25 and MiXCR, TCRdb rebuilt clones from the public reads, retaining in-frame beta chains. Here each entry gathers all rows of one CDR3 protein and keeps the most common genes and DNA. These V and J calls derive from TCRdb rather than the authors' analysis. Within this sample are around 23,000 distinct CDR3 sequences, with around a sixth of them counted one time only. The ten largest clones take up around 30% of the sample. CDR1 and CDR2 were assigned from the germline V gene (reference sequence) as SGHKS and YYEKEE. Including the terminal cysteine and phenylalanine, the CDR3 comprises 14 residues. The CDR3 DNA has 42 bases and is translated from base 1. Trimming takes 0 bases from V and 2 bases from J, and the germline ends sit 9 bases apart.

The origin of this receptor is a male donor with ankylosing spondylitis or in good health (not recorded which). The chain links TRBV5-5 with TRBJ2-7, with the D gene call left open. Input material: blood. The nucleotides read TGTGCCAGCAGCTTGGTTAGAAACACCTACGAGCAGTACTTC. This codes for CASSLVRNTYEQYF.